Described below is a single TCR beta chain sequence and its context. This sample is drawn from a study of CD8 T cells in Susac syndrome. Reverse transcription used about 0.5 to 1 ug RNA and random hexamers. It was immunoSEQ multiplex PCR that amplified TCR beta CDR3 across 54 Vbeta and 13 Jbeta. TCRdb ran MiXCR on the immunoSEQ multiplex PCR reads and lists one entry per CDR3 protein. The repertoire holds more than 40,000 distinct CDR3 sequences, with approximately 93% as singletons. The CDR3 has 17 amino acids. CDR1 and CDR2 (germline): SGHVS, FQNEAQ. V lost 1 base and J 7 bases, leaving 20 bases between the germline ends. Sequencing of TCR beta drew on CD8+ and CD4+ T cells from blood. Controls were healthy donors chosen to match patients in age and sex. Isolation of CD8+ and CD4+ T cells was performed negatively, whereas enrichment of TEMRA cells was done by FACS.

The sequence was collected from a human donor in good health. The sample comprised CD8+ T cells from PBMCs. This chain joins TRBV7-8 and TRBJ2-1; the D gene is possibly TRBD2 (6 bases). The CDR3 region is CASSLVAGHVRGNEQFF. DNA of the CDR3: TGTGCCAGCAGCTTAGTAGCCGGGCATGTGCGGGGAAATGAGCAGTTCTTC.